This T cell receptor beta chain came from a study of T cell responses to AZD1222 COVID-19 vaccine. V lost 0 bases and J lost 7, with 4 bases in between. The CDR3 length is 13 residues. Germline V gene data show CDR1 as LNHNV and CDR2 as YYDKDF (reference sequence). TCRdb's table, derived via immunoSEQ multiplex PCR, lists solely in-frame clones and lacks some. The sample yields about 140,000 clones, about 90% seen once. The clonotype comes from an adult who received the AZD1222 COVID-19 vaccine. The sequences come from peripheral blood, collected 28 days after the second AZD1222 dose. This sequence joins TRBV15 and TRBJ1-6; D is undetermined. Here the CDR3 DNA reads TGTGCCACCAGCAGAGAAATAAATTCACCCCTCCACTTT. Protein sequence: CATSREINSPLHF.